The clone carrying this T cell receptor beta chain has a handful of counts. The data belong to a study of cytomegalovirus exposure and HLA in healthy donors. Amplification used 60 Vbeta primers and 13 Jbeta primers. Data came from immunoSEQ multiplex PCR; TCRdb stores just in-frame clones and leaves some out. This table has 160,000 or so clones, 70% to 85% appearing once. V lost 5 bases to trimming and J lost 2 bases, with 13 bases between them. Germline V gene sequence: CDR1 SGDLS, CDR2 YYNGEE. The length of the CDR3 is 15 residues. This sequence joins TRBV9 and TRBJ2-2, with TRBD1 as a possible D gene (6 bases). Sequenced input: PBMCs. The sequence was obtained from a woman aged 45-65 years in good health and CMV-seropositive. This CDR3 reads CASSVTGFNTGELFF. The CDR3, as DNA: TGTGCCAGCAGTGTGACAGGCTTCAACACCGGGGAGCTGTTTTTT.